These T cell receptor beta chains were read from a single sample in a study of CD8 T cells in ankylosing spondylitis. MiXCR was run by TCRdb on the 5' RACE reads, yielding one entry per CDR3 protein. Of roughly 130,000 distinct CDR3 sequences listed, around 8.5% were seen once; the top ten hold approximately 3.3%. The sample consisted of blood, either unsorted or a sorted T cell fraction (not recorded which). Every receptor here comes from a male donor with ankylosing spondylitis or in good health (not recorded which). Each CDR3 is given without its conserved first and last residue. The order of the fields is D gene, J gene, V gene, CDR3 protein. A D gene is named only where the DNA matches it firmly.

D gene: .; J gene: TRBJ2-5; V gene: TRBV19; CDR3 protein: ASSISQDTGTQY
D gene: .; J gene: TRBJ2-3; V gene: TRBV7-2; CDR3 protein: ASSLDGSQDTQY
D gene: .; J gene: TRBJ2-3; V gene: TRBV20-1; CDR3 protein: SAVPATSDTQY
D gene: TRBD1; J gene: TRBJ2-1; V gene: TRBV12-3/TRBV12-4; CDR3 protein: ASSLALGTGKGPEQF
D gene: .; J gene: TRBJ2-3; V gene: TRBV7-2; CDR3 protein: ASSSQGPTDTQY
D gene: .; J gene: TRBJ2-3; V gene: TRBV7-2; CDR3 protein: ASSGAETLSDTQY
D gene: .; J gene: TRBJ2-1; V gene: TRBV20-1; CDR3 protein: SASPLSGFDYNEQF
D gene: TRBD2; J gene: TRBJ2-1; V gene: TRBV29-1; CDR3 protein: SVVGLAVSYNEQF
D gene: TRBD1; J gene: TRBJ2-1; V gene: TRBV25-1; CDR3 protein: ASSESDRYNEQF
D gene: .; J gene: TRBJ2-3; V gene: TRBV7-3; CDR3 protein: ASSSRTVTDTQY
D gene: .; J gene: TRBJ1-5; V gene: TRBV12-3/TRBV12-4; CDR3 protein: ASSLGGVRQPQH
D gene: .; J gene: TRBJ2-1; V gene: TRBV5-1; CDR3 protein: ASSTRPMGPNSYNEQF
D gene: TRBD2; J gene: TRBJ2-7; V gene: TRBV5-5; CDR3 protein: ASSPRRGETGYEQY
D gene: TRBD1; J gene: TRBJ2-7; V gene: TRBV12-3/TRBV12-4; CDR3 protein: ASSLWTGYEQY
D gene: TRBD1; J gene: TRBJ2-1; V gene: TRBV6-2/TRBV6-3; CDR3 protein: ASTDRWGLNEQF
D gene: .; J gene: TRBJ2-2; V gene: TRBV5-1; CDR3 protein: ASTRGRAGELF
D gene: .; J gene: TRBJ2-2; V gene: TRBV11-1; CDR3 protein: ASSLALRTVITPGELF
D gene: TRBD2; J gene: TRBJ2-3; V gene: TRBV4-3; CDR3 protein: AISQGSTSGRTDTQY
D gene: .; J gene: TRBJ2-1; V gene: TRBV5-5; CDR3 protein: ASSLDARSSYNEQF
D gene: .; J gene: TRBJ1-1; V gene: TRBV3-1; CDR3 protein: ASSQGSIWGLSTEAF
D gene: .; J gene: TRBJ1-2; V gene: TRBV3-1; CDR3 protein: ASSPGAYGYT
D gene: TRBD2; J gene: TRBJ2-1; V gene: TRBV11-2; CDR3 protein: ASSRAGTSVGEQF
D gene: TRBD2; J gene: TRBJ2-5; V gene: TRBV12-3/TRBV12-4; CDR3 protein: ASSPLAGWDGTQY
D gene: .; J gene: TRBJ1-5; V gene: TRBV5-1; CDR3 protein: ASSLGTHNQPQH
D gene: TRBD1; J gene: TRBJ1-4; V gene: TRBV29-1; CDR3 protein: SVGQGTNEKLF
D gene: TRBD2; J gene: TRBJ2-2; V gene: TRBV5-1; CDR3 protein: ASSLSGTLNTGELF
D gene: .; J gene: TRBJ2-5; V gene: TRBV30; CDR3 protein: AWSDTRASETQY
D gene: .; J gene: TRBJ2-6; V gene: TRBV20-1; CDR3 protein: SARQMISGANVLT
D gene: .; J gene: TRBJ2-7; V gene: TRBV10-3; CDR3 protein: AISGEVPSTQIEQY
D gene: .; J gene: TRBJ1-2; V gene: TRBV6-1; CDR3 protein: ASSEAGEYGYT
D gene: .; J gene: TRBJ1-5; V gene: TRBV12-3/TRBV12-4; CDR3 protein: ASSLAKTRAPQH
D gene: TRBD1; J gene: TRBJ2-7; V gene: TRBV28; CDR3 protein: ASSLLRDRDLYEQY
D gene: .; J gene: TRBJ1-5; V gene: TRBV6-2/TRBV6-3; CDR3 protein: ASTYDRVTGSNQPQH
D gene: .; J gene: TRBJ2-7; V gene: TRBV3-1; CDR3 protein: ASSQVQGSYEQY
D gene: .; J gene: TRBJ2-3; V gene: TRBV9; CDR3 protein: ASSVVASGTDTQY
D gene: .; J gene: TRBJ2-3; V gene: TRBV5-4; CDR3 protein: ASSTPRDTQY
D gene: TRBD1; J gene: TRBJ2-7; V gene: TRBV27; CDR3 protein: ASSHGTEGVGWDEQY
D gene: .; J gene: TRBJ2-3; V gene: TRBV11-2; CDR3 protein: ASSFRRGDTQY
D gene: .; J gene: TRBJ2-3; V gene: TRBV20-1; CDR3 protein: SAGAWEFGTDTQY
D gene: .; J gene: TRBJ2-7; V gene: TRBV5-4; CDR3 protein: ASSLDAGLPYEQY
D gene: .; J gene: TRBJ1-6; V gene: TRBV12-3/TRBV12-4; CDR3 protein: ASSLLSNSPLH
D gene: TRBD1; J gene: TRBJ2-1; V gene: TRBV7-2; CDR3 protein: ASSLQGAVFDEQF
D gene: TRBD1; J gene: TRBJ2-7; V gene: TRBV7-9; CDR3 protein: ASSRTPGTEYEQY
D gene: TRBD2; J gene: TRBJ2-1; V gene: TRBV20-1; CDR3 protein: SASPSSGKFLNEQF
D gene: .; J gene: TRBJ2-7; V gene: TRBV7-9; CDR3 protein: ASSQGNAYEQY
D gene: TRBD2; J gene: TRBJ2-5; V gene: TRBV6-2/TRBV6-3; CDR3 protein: ASRPGGGQETQY
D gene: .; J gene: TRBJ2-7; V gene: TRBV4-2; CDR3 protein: ASSQDPYEQY
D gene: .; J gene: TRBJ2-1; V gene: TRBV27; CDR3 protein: ASSEGGKVEQF